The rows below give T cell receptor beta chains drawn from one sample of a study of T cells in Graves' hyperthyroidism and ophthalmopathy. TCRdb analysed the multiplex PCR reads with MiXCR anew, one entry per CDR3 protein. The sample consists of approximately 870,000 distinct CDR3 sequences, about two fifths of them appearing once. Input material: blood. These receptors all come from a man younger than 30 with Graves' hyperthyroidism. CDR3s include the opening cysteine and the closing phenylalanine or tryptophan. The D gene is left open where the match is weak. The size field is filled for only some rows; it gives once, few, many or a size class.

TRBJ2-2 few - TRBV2 CASSPFVANTGELFF TGTGCCAGCAGTCCCTTTGTGGCGAACACCGGGGAGCTGTTTTTT
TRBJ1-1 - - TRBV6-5 CASSYGTFTDAFF TGTGCCAGCAGTTACGGGACATTCACTGATGCTTTCTTT
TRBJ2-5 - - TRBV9 CASSQGRKKTQYF TGTGCCAGCAGCCAAGGAAGGAAAAAGACCCAGTACTTC
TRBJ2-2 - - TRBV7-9 CASRFSSNTGELFF TGTGCCAGCAGATTTAGCTCGAACACCGGGGAGCTGTTTTTT
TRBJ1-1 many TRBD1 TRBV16 CASSQSPGRHRGTEAFF TGTGCCAGCAGCCAATCGCCGGGACGACACAGGGGCACTGAAGCTTTCTTT
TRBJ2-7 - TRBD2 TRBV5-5 CASSPGRVNEQYF TGTGCCAGCAGCCCCGGGAGGGTTAACGAGCAGTACTTC
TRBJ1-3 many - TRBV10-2 CASSDFSLAGGNTIYF TGCGCCAGCAGTGATTTTAGCCTAGCGGGAGGAAACACCATATATTTT
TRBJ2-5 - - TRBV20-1 CSARASETQYF TGCAGTGCCAGGGCATCGGAGACCCAGTACTTC
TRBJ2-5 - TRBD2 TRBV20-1 CSARTGTSGGLPGETQYF TGCAGTGCTAGAACCGGGACTAGCGGGGGGCTTCCAGGAGAGACCCAGTACTTC
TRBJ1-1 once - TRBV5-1 CASSLIWEWGSNTEAFF TGCGCCAGCAGCTTGATTTGGGAGTGGGGTTCGAACACTGAAGCTTTCTTT
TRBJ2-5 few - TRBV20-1 CSARGSRGLGETQYF TGCAGTGCTAGAGGGAGCAGGGGCCTGGGGGAGACCCAGTACTTC
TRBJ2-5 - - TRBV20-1 CSAPRLGAFQETQYF TGCAGTGCACCCCGGCTTGGGGCTTTTCAAGAGACCCAGTACTTC
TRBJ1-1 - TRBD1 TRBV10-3 CATGTGVANTEAFF TGTGCCACCGGGACAGGGGTGGCGAACACTGAAGCTTTCTTT
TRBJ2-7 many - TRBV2 CASSDYGYYEQYF TGTGCCAGCAGTGACTACGGCTACTACGAGCAGTACTTC
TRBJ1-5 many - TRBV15 CATRQSPNSNQPQHF TGTGCCACCCGGCAAAGCCCCAATAGCAATCAGCCCCAGCATTTT
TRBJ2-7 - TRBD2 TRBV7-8 CASNPRTSGYEQYF TGTGCCAGCAACCCAAGGACTAGCGGCTACGAGCAGTACTTC
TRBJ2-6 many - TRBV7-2 CASSYDTGPGANVLTF TGTGCCAGCAGCTACGACACAGGGCCGGGGGCCAACGTCCTGACTTTC
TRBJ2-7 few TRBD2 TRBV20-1 CSASTSGYEQYF TGCAGTGCTAGTACTAGCGGGTACGAGCAGTACTTC
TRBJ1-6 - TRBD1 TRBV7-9 CASSPGTEHDSPLHF TGTGCCAGCAGCCCCGGGACAGAGCATGATTCACCCCTCCACTTT
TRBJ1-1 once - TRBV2 CASSPGEMAEAFF TGTGCCAGCAGCCCAGGGGAAATGGCTGAAGCTTTCTTT
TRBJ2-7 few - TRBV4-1 CASSRQTGTYEQYF TGCGCCAGCAGCCGCCAAACTGGGACCTACGAGCAGTACTTC
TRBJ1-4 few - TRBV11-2 CASSFLAGPTNEKLFF TGTGCCAGCAGCTTCCTGGCGGGCCCAACTAATGAAAAACTGTTTTTT